The subject of this entry is one TCR beta chain. The antigen is undetermined. This specimen comes from a study of human T cells and chemical hapten exposure. Study in general: Read at 6 days, the patch tests placed 0.01% DPC on the upper back. Study-wide results and caveats: TCRs above 1 in 1000 frequency did not change with DPC sensitization.

The length of the CDR3 is 16 residues. Germline V gene data show CDR1 as LNHNV and CDR2 as YYDKDF (reference sequence). V was pared by 3 bases and J by 1 base, with 3 bases of the junction left unmatched. As to time point: pre-sensitization, week 0. Treatment of the sample: therapeutic diphenylcyclopropenone sensitization with weekly scalp DPC. Per the authors' pipeline: TCR counts had a median of about 94,000 per sample and spanned roughly 23,224 to 700,000. TCRdb re-analysed the RACE reads in MiXCR, keeping a single row per CDR3 protein. The authors' filters were not applied to this entry. The sample lists roughly 380,000 distinct CDR3 sequences; approximately 5.1% were seen once.

The input for sequencing was whole blood, taken in connection with sensitization to the hapten diphenylcyclopropenone (DPC). The source is a woman in her fifties or sixties with alopecia areata. Some clones in this sample may be carry-over from other donors' samples. The chain has TRBV15 and TRBJ1-5, with TRBD1 identical over 10 bases. The CDR3 spells CATSSRTGGSNQPQHF. CDR3 in DNA: TGTGCCACCAGCAGCCGGACAGGGGGAAGCAATCAGCCCCAGCATTTT. The complete variable domain, with remaining parts taken from reference TRBV15 and TRBJ1-5, reads DAMVIQNPRYQVTQFGKPVTLSCSQTLNHNVMYWYQQKSSQAPKLLFHYYDKDFNNEADTPDNFQSRRPNTSFCFLDIRSPGLGDTAMYLCATSSRTGGSNQPQHFGDGTRLSIL.